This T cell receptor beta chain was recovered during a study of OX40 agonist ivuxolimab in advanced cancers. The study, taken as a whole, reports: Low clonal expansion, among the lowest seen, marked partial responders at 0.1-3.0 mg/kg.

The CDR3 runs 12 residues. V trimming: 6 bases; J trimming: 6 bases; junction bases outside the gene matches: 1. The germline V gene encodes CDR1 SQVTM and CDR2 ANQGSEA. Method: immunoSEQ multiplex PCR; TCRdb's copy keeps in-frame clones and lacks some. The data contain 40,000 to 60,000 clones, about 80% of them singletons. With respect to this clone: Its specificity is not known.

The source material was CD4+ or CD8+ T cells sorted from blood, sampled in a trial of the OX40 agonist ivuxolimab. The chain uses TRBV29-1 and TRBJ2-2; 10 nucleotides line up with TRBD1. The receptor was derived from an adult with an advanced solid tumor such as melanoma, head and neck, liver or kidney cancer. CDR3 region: CSVGQGAGELFF. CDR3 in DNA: TGCAGCGTAGGACAGGGGGCCGGGGAGCTGTTTTTT.